Following are 11 T cell receptor beta chains from one sample sequenced in a study of CD8+ T cells in alopecia areata. RNA extraction was followed by reverse transcription into cDNA, which acted as the sequencing template. Repertoires were generated with immunoSEQ multiplex PCR, while TCRdb's copy carries only in-frame clones and drops some. The sample includes 150,000 or so clones, 75% to 90% seen only once; the top ten take approximately 15%. The sequences come from CD8+ T cells sorted from blood, collected at week 0. The receptors here all came from a human donor with alopecia areata.

V gene TRBV6-1 combines with J gene TRBJ1-5; D is uncertain. V shed 0 bases and J shed 2 bases, with 8 bases lying between them. This CDR3 is built from 15 residues. Germline CDR1 reads MNHNS; CDR2 reads SASEGT. CDR3 region: CASSEAAPGNQPQHF. The CDR3 nucleotides are TGTGCCAGCAGTGAAGCAGCGCCAGGCAATCAGCCCCAGCATTTT.

The chain joins TRBV9 to TRBJ1-1, with D uncertain. There are 14 residues in the CDR3. V lost 4 bases to trimming and J lost 1 base, with 11 bases between them. Germline V gene data show CDR1 as SGDLS and CDR2 as YYNGEE. The CDR3 coding sequence is TGTGCCAGCAGCCCTACCTTGTGGAACACTGAAGCTTTCTTT. The encoded protein is CASSPTLWNTEAFF.

This rearrangement joins TRBV5-1 to TRBJ2-7; 8 bases agree with TRBD2. Trimming took 4 bases from V and 0 from J; bases not matched to a gene: 6. Germline CDR1 SGHRS, CDR2 YFSETQ. The CDR3 length is 15 residues. In DNA, the CDR3 is TGCGCCAGCAGCGGTGCGCGGGGGGACTCCTACGAGCAGTACTTC. Encoded protein: CASSGARGDSYEQYF.

This chain joins TRBV9 and TRBJ2-7, with 12 positions matching TRBD2. From germline, CDR1 is SGDLS and CDR2 YYNGEE. The CDR3 is 18 amino acids. V lost 3 bases and J lost 4; bases outside the gene matches: 14. This chain's CDR3 is CASSAPLAGTSGQYEQYF. CDR3 sequence (DNA): TGTGCCAGCAGCGCCCCCTTGGCTGGGACTAGCGGGCAGTACGAGCAGTACTTC.

The chain links TRBV11-1 to TRBJ2-7, with D tentatively TRBD2 (6 bases). This CDR3 is built from 16 residues. Per the germline V gene, CDR1 is SGHAT and CDR2 is FQDESV (reference sequence). The V end was cut by 5 bases, the J end by 4 bases, with 21 bases between. The CDR3 region is CASSLMPRGGAYEQYF. CDR3 DNA: TGTGCCAGCAGCCTAATGCCGAGAGGCGGGGCGTACGAGCAGTACTTC.

The rearrangement joins TRBV7-9 to TRBJ1-2; maybe TRBD1 (5 bases). Trimming shortened V by 3 bases and J by 3 bases, and 11 bases separated the two germline ends. This CDR3 contains 14 residues. Looked up from germline, CDR1 is SEHNR and CDR2 is FQNEAQ (reference sequence). The CDR3 nucleotides read TGTGCCAGCAGCTTGGAGGTCAGGGACTATGGCTACACCTTC. It codes for CASSLEVRDYGYTF.

V and J are TRBV2 and TRBJ2-3; unclear D gene. Germline CDR1 and CDR2: SNHLY and FYNNEI. V gave up 0 bases and J gave up 2 bases, with 15 bases separating them. The CDR3 length is 17 residues. The DNA for the CDR3 is TGTGCCAGCAGTGAAGCGCTTCCCGGGTCCTACACAGATACGCAGTATTTT. Its translation: CASSEALPGSYTDTQYF.

V and J are TRBV7-9 and TRBJ1-3; TRBD1 agrees at 7 bases. The germline V gene has CDR1 SEHNR and CDR2 FQNEAQ (reference sequence). This CDR3 spans 14 amino acids. The junction had 7 bases not matched to a gene; V was cut back by 8 bases and J by 3 bases. The CDR3 coding sequence is TGTGCCAGCGCCGAAACAGGGGATGGAAACACCATATATTTT. Protein sequence: CASAETGDGNTIYF.

The chain is built from TRBV5-1 and TRBJ1-1, with no clear D. Germline V gives CDR1 SGHRS, CDR2 YFSETQ. Trimming removed 3 bases from V and 4 bases from J, with 16 bases in between. The CDR3 has 15 residues. The CDR3 DNA is TGCGCCAGCAGCTCTTCTCCAGCTGTGGGCACTGAAGCTTTCTTT. Residues: CASSSSPAVGTEAFF.

In its sample, this clone ranks as medium-sized. This chain connects TRBV5-6 to TRBJ2-1, with D tentatively TRBD2 (5 bases). Germline V gives CDR1 SGHDT, CDR2 YYEEEE. Deletions cut 4 bases from V and 8 bases from J, with 16 bases between. The CDR3 has 14 amino acids. CDR3 coding DNA: TGTGCCAGCAGCCCCGGGGTGGGTCCGGATGAGCAGTTCTTC. Amino acids: CASSPGVGPDEQFF. Variable domain in full (rest from reference TRBV5-6 and TRBJ2-1): DAGVTQSPTHLIKTRGQQVTLRCSPKSGHDTVSWYQQALGQGPQFIFQYYEEEERQRGNFPDRFSGHQFPNYSSELNVNALLLGDSALYLCASSPGVGPDEQFFGPGTRLTVL.

The gene calls are TRBV4-1 and TRBJ1-5; D unresolved. The CDR3 loop spans 16 amino acids. Trimming took off 0 bases at V and 7 bases at J, with 16 bases between the two ends. CDR1 and CDR2 from the germline V gene are MGHRA and YSYEKL. CDR3 nucleotides: TGCGCCAGCAGCCAAGATCCTGGGCAATCTACCCAGCCCCAGCATTTT. Its protein is CASSQDPGQSTQPQHF.